The 6 T cell receptor beta chains given below trace back to one sample, sequenced in a study of cytomegalovirus exposure and HLA in healthy donors. The PCR used 60 Vbeta and 13 Jbeta primers. TCRdb's table, derived via immunoSEQ multiplex PCR, lists solely in-frame clones and lacks some. The sample lists roughly 150,000 clones, roughly 77% occurring once. Sequencing was done on a sample of PBMCs. These receptors were collected from a man younger than 35 in good health and CMV-seropositive.

The chain is built from TRBV5-4 and TRBJ1-6; D gene unclear. The CDR3 has 15 amino acids. Deletions cut 4 bases from V and 4 bases from J, with 12 bases between. Per the germline V gene, CDR1 is SGHNT and CDR2 is YYREEE (reference sequence). Written as DNA, the CDR3 is TGTGCCAGCAGCCAACGAGGGAGTTATAATTCACCCCTCCACTTT. Residues: CASSQRGSYNSPLHF. Filled out from reference TRBV5-4 and TRBJ1-6, the complete variable domain reads ETGVTQSPTHLIKTRGQQVTLRCSSQSGHNTVSWYQQALGQGPQFIFQYYREEENGRGNFPPRFSGLQFPNYSSELNVNALELDDSALYLCASSQRGSYNSPLHFGNGTRLTVT.

This clone was counted only a few times. J is TRBJ1-5 and V is TRBV4-1; D is perhaps TRBD1 (5 bases). Germline V gives CDR1 MGHRA, CDR2 YSYEKL. The CDR3 length is 16 residues. V shed 1 base and J shed 2 bases, with 12 bases lying between them. The CDR3 sequence is CASSQVEGLGNQPQHF. The CDR3 bases are TGCGCCAGCAGCCAAGTGGAGGGGCTTGGCAATCAGCCCCAGCATTTT.

This clone occurred a few times. The chain links TRBV27 to TRBJ2-1, with 10 bases matching TRBD2. CDR3 size: 16 residues. Germline CDR1 reads MNHEY; CDR2 reads SMNVEV (reference sequence). V dropped 0 bases and J dropped 3; count of bases not matched to a gene: 2. The CDR3 DNA is TGTGCCAGCAGTTTATCATGGACTAGCGGCTACAATGAGCAGTTCTTC. Translation gives CASSLSWTSGYNEQFF.

V is TRBV27 and J is TRBJ1-6; TRBD1 aligns across 11 bases. The ends lost 7 bases at V and 0 bases at J; junction bases unmatched: 11. The CDR3 has 19 amino acids. The germline gives CDR1 MNHEY, CDR2 SMNVEV (reference sequence). The CDR3 DNA reads TGTGCCAGCACCAGGGACAGGGGGACCTCTGGCTCCTATAATTCACCCCTCCACTTT. The encoded protein is CASTRDRGTSGSYNSPLHF.

The rearrangement uses TRBV19 and TRBJ2-7, with D possibly matching TRBD2 (5 bases). The CDR3 extends over 14 amino acids. The germline V gene has CDR1 LNHDA and CDR2 SQIVND (reference sequence). V lost 3 bases, J lost 0 bases, and 9 bases lay in between. The CDR3 bases are TGTGCCAGTAGTATTCCCGGGAACTCCTACGAGCAGTACTTC. It codes for CASSIPGNSYEQYF.

V usage is TRBV7-9 and J usage is TRBJ1-3, with no clear D. The CDR3 consists of 13 residues. V was pared by 8 bases and J by 8 bases, with 16 bases between. Germline V gene sequence: CDR1 SEHNR, CDR2 FQNEAQ (reference sequence). CDR3 sequence: CASRRIRVDTIYF. DNA of the CDR3: TGTGCCAGCCGAAGAATCCGGGTAGACACCATATATTTT.